These 15 T cell receptor beta chains came from one sample sequenced in a study of blood T cells in healthy people across ages. For the second PCR, which ran for about 6 to 12 cycles, a sample-barcoded 5' primer and a J-beta primer mix were used. TCRdb passed the 5' RACE reads through MiXCR, listing each CDR3 protein once. This sample has around 1,000,000 distinct CDR3 sequences, with less than 25% found just once. The same specimen was also included in a second study, on T cells of mothers and their children.

The sample taken for sequencing was blood. The receptors were sampled from a girl aged 2 to 10 in good health.

The sample holds a few counts of this clonotype. The gene calls are TRBV7-8 and TRBJ2-2; the D call may be TRBD1 or TRBD2 (5 bases each). V was pared by 5 bases and J by 7 bases, with 14 bases between. The CDR3 runs to 14 residues. Germline V gives CDR1 SGHVS, CDR2 FQNEAQ. The CDR3 region is CASSPLQGDGELFF. CDR3 DNA sequence: TGTGCCAGCAGCCCCCTCCAGGGAGACGGGGAGCTGTTTTTT.

This clonotype occurred a few times. V gene TRBV29-1 combines with J gene TRBJ2-5; D not resolved. The J call may be incorrect, as the DNA end agrees better with TRBJ2-7. Germline CDR1 is SQVTM and CDR2 is ANQGSEA. CDR3 length equals 13 residues. The CDR3 nucleotides are TGCAGCGTTAGCCTCGGCAGCACCTACGAGCAGTACTTC. It specifies CSVSLGSTYEQYF.

The table lists this clonotype with a few counts. J is TRBJ2-2 and V is TRBV2, with D possibly matching TRBD2 (6 bases). This CDR3 comprises 14 residues. The V gene lost 8 bases and the J gene lost 2 bases, with 12 bases spanning the gap. Germline CDR1 reads SNHLY; CDR2 reads FYNNEI. The CDR3 DNA reads TGTGCCAGCGCCGGGAGTAAAAACACCGGGGAGCTGTTTTTT. It encodes CASAGSKNTGELFF.

This clonotype was seen a few times. This rearrangement joins TRBV4-1 to TRBJ2-1, with no clear D. Germline CDR1 and CDR2: MGHRA and YSYEKL. With 1 base removed from V and 5 bases from J, the gap between germline ends came to 24 bases. The CDR3 loop spans 19 amino acids. CDR3 protein: CASSQVPFFPGSSHNEQFF. CDR3 DNA: TGCGCCAGCAGCCAAGTTCCTTTCTTTCCAGGATCTTCTCACAATGAGCAGTTCTTC.

The DNA for the CDR3 is TGCAGCGTTGAGGGGGATGGTGGGGAGACCCAGTACTTC. It encodes CSVEGDGGETQYF. V gene TRBV29-1 combines with J gene TRBJ2-5; D assignment may be TRBD1 or TRBD2 (5 bases each). There are 13 residues in the CDR3. V was trimmed by 3 bases and J by 5 bases, leaving 13 bases between them. Germline CDR1 is SQVTM and CDR2 is ANQGSEA.

The chain couples TRBV6-1 to TRBJ2-5; D gene unclear. This CDR3 is 14 amino acids long. Trimming left V 2 bases short and J 0 bases short, with 7 bases between. Germline V CDR1 and CDR2: MNHNS, SASEGT. The DNA of the CDR3 is TGTGCCAGCAGTGAAAGGCGATACCAAGAGACCCAGTACTTC. Its protein product is CASSERRYQETQYF.

This clonotype was detected only a few times. The J gene is TRBJ1-1, the V gene TRBV7-3; 7 nucleotides align to TRBD1. Germline CDR1 SGHTA, CDR2 FQGTGA. V was pared by 0 bases and J by 9 bases, with 7 bases of the junction left unmatched. This CDR3 comprises 14 residues. CDR3 residues: CASSLTPGQSQAFF. Written as DNA, the CDR3 is TGTGCCAGCAGCTTAACTCCGGGACAGAGCCAAGCTTTCTTT.

In DNA, the CDR3 is TGTGCCAGCAGCTTAGAGGTGGCGTCTGAAGCCAAAAACATTCAGTACTTC. Translated: CASSLEVASEAKNIQYF. The chain combines TRBV7-2 with TRBJ2-4; D is uncertain. Per the germline V gene, CDR1 is SGHTA and CDR2 is FQGNSA. The CDR3 spans 17 residues. The V end was cut by 1 base, the J end by 0 bases, with 13 bases between.

In this sample, this clonotype turned up a few times. This chain's CDR3 is CASVVLNDGYTF. The CDR3 DNA reads as TGTGCCAGCGTAGTTTTGAATGACGGCTACACCTTC. This sequence joins TRBV7-9 and TRBJ1-2; D gene unclear. The germline gives CDR1 SEHNR, CDR2 FQNEAQ (reference sequence). CDR3 length: 12 amino acids. The germline V and J ends were trimmed by 8 bases and 8 bases, with 15 bases remaining between them.

This clonotype was counted a few times. This chain links TRBV14 with TRBJ1-6, with no clear D. Germline V gene lookup returns CDR1 SGHDN and CDR2 FVKESK. The CDR3 spans 15 residues. The V and J ends lost 6 bases and 7 bases respectively, with 16 bases between them. DNA of the CDR3: TGTGCCAGCAGACGCAATCCGGGTGCCAATTCACCCCTCCACTTT. This encodes CASRRNPGANSPLHF. The variable domain in full, completed from reference TRBV14 and TRBJ1-6, reads EAGVTQFPSHSVIEKGQTVTLRCDPISGHDNLYWYRRVMGKEIKFLLHFVKESKQDESGMPNNRFLAERTGGTYSTLKVQPAELEDSGVYFCASRRNPGANSPLHFGNGTRLTVT.

The chain employs TRBV7-3 and TRBJ2-2, with 11 bases identical to TRBD2. The V segment lost 5 bases and the J segment 4 bases; nucleotides outside the gene matches: 6. The CDR3 consists of 16 residues. Germline assignment: CDR1 SGHTA and CDR2 FQGTGA. This chain's CDR3 is CASSNPSGRTTGELFF. DNA for the CDR3: TGTGCCAGCAGCAACCCTAGCGGGAGGACCACCGGGGAGCTGTTTTTT.

This chain links TRBV2 with TRBJ2-1, with D tentatively TRBD1 (5 bases). The CDR3 covers 14 residues. Germline V gives CDR1 SNHLY, CDR2 FYNNEI. With 8 bases removed from V and 8 bases from J, the gap between germline ends came to 19 bases. The CDR3 spells CASELVGVGDEQFF. The CDR3 nucleotides read TGTGCCAGCGAATTAGTAGGGGTTGGCGATGAGCAGTTCTTC.

The chain uses TRBV4-3 and TRBJ1-6; D is perhaps TRBD1 (5 bases). Germline V CDR1 and CDR2: LGHNA, YSLEER. The V end lost 0 bases, the J end lost 8 bases, and 14 bases lay between the germline ends. The CDR3 is made up of 16 amino acids. The CDR3: CASSQEVGVGDSPLHF. The DNA of the CDR3 is TGCGCCAGCAGCCAAGAAGTCGGGGTAGGGGATTCACCCCTCCACTTT.

The V gene is TRBV4-3, the J gene TRBJ1-2; D not certain. Trimming stripped 0 bases from V and 8 bases from J, with 10 bases between. Germline CDR1 and CDR2: LGHNA and YSLEER. The CDR3 length is 13 residues. CDR3 sequence: CASSQEKSKGYTF. For the CDR3, the DNA is TGCGCCAGCAGCCAAGAGAAAAGTAAGGGCTACACCTTC.

As concerns this clonotype: The missing conserved phenylalanine or tryptophan at the end of this CDR3 makes a read error likely. V is TRBV29-1 and J is TRBJ1-3; no definite D call. V dropped 1 base and J dropped 4 bases, with 17 bases sitting between them. Germline lookup yields CDR1 SQVTM and CDR2 ANQGSEA. The CDR3 covers 16 residues. The CDR3 DNA sequence: TGCAGCGTTGAAGCCGGTTTCGGTTCTAGGGGAAACACCATATATCTT. It codes for CSVEAGFGSRGNTIYL.